These 32 T cell receptor beta chains originate from one sample sequenced in a study of cytomegalovirus exposure and HLA in healthy donors. PCR employed 60 Vbeta and 13 Jbeta primers. The repertoire was sequenced with immunoSEQ multiplex PCR; TCRdb's copy has only in-frame clones and lacks some. Of about 150,000 clones listed, 70% to 85% were seen once; the top ten hold under 2.5%. The sample consisted of PBMCs. Every receptor here comes from a young man in good health and CMV-seronegative.

This clone showed up just a few times. The chain couples TRBV28 to TRBJ1-5; D perhaps matches TRBD1 (5 bases). The CDR3 runs 12 residues. Trimming took 3 bases from V and 7 from J, leaving 7 bases between them. Germline-derived CDR1 and CDR2 are MDHEN and SYDVKM. The CDR3 sequence is CASSLDIQPQHF. The CDR3 DNA reads TGTGCCAGCAGTTTGGACATCCAGCCCCAGCATTTT.

Points on this clone: The junction differs from germline at one of its ends, possibly a read error. The V and J genes are TRBV30 and TRBJ1-2; D is perhaps TRBD1 (6 bases). The germline gives CDR1 GTSNPN, CDR2 SVGIG (reference sequence). The length of the CDR3 is 14 residues. CDR3 residues: CAWSVGGETGGYPF. In DNA form, the CDR3 reads TGTGCCTGGAGTGTTGGTGGGGAGACTGGGGGCTACCCCTTC. The full variable domain, with the rest looked up from reference TRBV30 and TRBJ1-2, is SQTIHQWPATLVQPVGSPLSLECTVEGTSNPNLYWYRQAAGRGLQLLFYSVGIGQISSEVPQNLSASRPQDRQFILSSKKLLLSDSGFYLCAWSVGGETGGYPFGSGTRLTVV.

The chain couples TRBV19 to TRBJ1-2; 10 nucleotides line up with TRBD1. CDR1 is LNHDA and CDR2 is SQIVND in the germline V gene (reference sequence). CDR3 length equals 16 residues. Trimming at V came to 3 bases and at J to 3 bases, leaving 7 bases not matched to a gene. The CDR3 DNA sequence: TGTGCCAGTAGTATGGTACGGGACAGGGGAGACTATGGCTACACCTTC. Protein product: CASSMVRDRGDYGYTF.

V is TRBV5-3 and J is TRBJ2-2; weak D call: TRBD2 (5 bases). TRBV5-3 is recorded as an ORF, its role being uncertain. V was cut by 0 bases and J by 0 bases, with 9 bases left in between. This CDR3 is built from 16 residues. The CDR3 nucleotides are TGTGCCAGAAGCTTGGGAGGGAAAGCGAACACCGGGGAGCTGTTTTTT. It encodes CARSLGGKANTGELFF.

The chain combines TRBV28 with TRBJ1-1, with TRBD1 as a possible D gene (5 bases). The CDR3 runs 17 residues. Germline V gene data show CDR1 as MDHEN and CDR2 as SYDVKM. Trimming removed 4 bases at V and 4 bases at J, with 22 bases between. For the CDR3, the DNA is TGTGCCAGCAGTTCCCCGCGTAGCAGGGAGGGTATCACTGAAGCTTTCTTT. Amino acid sequence: CASSSPRSREGITEAFF. Full variable domain (missing parts from reference TRBV28 and TRBJ1-1): DVKVTQSSRYLVKRTGEKVFLECVQDMDHENMFWYRQDPGLGLRLIYFSYDVKMKEKGDIPEGYSVSREKKERFSLILESASTNQTSMYLCASSSPRSREGITEAFFGQGTRLTVV.

The chain employs TRBV7-2 and TRBJ2-7; maybe TRBD1 (5 bases). Germline V gives CDR1 SGHTA, CDR2 FQGNSA. This CDR3 spans 13 amino acids. Trimming left V 5 bases short and J 6 bases short, with 14 bases between. The CDR3 region is CASSPGHWSEQYF. CDR3 sequence (DNA): TGTGCCAGCAGCCCCGGACATTGGAGCGAGCAGTACTTC.

The CDR3 coding sequence is TGTGCCACCAGCAGAGCTTTGGGGGCAGCCGATCAGCCCCAGCATTTT. Residues: CATSRALGAADQPQHF. V is TRBV15 and J is TRBJ1-5; possible D gene TRBD1, 6 bases. CDR1 and CDR2 from the germline V gene are LNHNV and YYDKDF (reference sequence). V lost 1 base and J lost 5, with 15 bases in between. CDR3 length: 16 amino acids.

This clone came up a few times. The chain joins TRBV2 to TRBJ2-7; weak D call: TRBD2 (6 bases). The CDR3 length is 14 residues. V was pared by 6 bases and J by 1 base, with 13 bases between. CDR1 and CDR2 (germline): SNHLY, FYNNEI. CDR3 residues: CASREGTDSYEQYF. The CDR3, as DNA: TGTGCCAGCAGGGAGGGGACGGATTCCTACGAGCAGTACTTC. Based on the CDR3 plus reference TRBV2 and TRBJ2-7, the full variable domain is EPEVTQTPSHQVTQMGQEVILRCVPISNHLYFYWYRQILGQKVEFLVSFYNNEISEKSEIFDDQFSVERPDGSNFTLKIRSTKLEDSAMYFCASREGTDSYEQYFGPGTRLTVT.

The genes are TRBV5-1 and TRBJ2-3; 10 positions match TRBD1. J was trimmed by 5 bases and V by 5 bases; bases with no gene match: 11. In germline, CDR1 is SGHRS, CDR2 YFSETQ. This CDR3 region has 16 residues. The CDR3 nucleotides are TGCGCCAGCAGGTTCGTCGGACAGGGGGTTGGAGATACGCAGTATTTT. It specifies CASRFVGQGVGDTQYF.

This clone was seen a handful of times. V gene TRBV18 combines with J gene TRBJ1-3, with 7 positions matching TRBD1. V was pared by 2 bases and J by 0 bases, with 13 bases of the junction left unmatched. The CDR3 runs 19 residues. Germline lookup yields CDR1 KGHSH and CDR2 LQKENI. The CDR3 spells CASSPTTLQGTRSGNTIYF. CDR3 in DNA: TGTGCCAGCTCACCAACTACACTACAGGGGACCCGCTCTGGAAACACCATATATTTT.

The CDR3 sequence: CASSYKTGGSYEQYF. The CDR3 DNA reads TGTGCCAGCAGTTATAAGACAGGGGGCTCCTACGAGCAGTACTTC. The chain uses TRBV6-5 and TRBJ2-7, with 9 bases aligning to TRBD1. The germline V gene encodes CDR1 MNHEY and CDR2 SVGAGI. The trim removed 3 bases at V and 0 bases at J, leaving 3 bases unmatched. This CDR3 contains 15 residues.

V and J are TRBV29-1 and TRBJ2-7; D uncertain. Germline V gene data show CDR1 as SQVTM and CDR2 as ANQGSEA. V lost 4 bases and J lost 3, with 13 bases in between. The CDR3 sequence is 13 residues long. CDR3 nucleotides: TGCAGCGTTGTAACGTTTAGCAGCTACGAGCAGTACTTC. This sequence encodes CSVVTFSSYEQYF.

The chain recombines TRBV11-2 with TRBJ1-2; no definite D call. Trimming took off 2 bases at V and 8 bases at J, with 6 bases between the two ends. Per the germline V gene, CDR1 is SGHAT and CDR2 is FQNNGV. The CDR3 has 11 amino acids. The CDR3 DNA is TGTGCCAGCAGCTTAACAGACGGCTACACCTTC. Its translation: CASSLTDGYTF.

The chain joins TRBV27 to TRBJ1-3; 9 bases agree with TRBD1. The CDR3 totals 15 residues. The V gene end was trimmed by 5 bases and the J gene end by 4 bases; junction bases not matched to a gene: 6. From germline, CDR1 is MNHEY and CDR2 SMNVEV (reference sequence). For the CDR3, the DNA is TGTGCCAGCAGTCGAACAGGGGGCGTCGGAAACACCATATATTTT. Its protein is CASSRTGGVGNTIYF.

This clone occurred once. The V and J genes are TRBV19 and TRBJ1-2; unclear D gene. Between the trimmed V and J ends, which lost 3 bases and 0 bases, there was a span of 8 bases. CDR1 and CDR2 from the germline V gene are LNHDA and SQIVND (reference sequence). The CDR3 runs to 14 residues. This chain's CDR3 is CASSIDLSNYGYTF. Written as DNA, the CDR3 is TGTGCCAGTAGTATCGACTTATCTAACTATGGCTACACCTTC.

This chain joins TRBV29-1 and TRBJ2-7; a weak D match, TRBD1 (6 bases). V dropped 7 bases and J dropped 6 bases, with 19 bases sitting between them. The CDR3 is made up of 13 amino acids. Germline V gene data show CDR1 as SQVTM and CDR2 as ANQGSEA. CDR3 bases: TGCAGCGGCTCCGGGACACAGGGTCGCGAGCAGTACTTC. Its protein is CSGSGTQGREQYF.

V gene TRBV13 combines with J gene TRBJ1-6; possible D gene TRBD1, 5 bases. Germline V gene sequence: CDR1 PRHDT, CDR2 FYEKMQ (reference sequence). The CDR3 is made up of 13 amino acids. Between the trimmed V and J ends, which lost 2 bases and 11 bases, there was a span of 10 bases. The CDR3 sequence is CASSLQGGAPLHF. In nucleotides, the CDR3 is TGTGCCAGCAGCTTACAGGGAGGGGCACCCCTCCACTTT.

The chain uses TRBV18 and TRBJ2-4; a weak D match, TRBD1 (6 bases). V lost 3 bases and J lost 0, with 9 bases in between. The CDR3 is made up of 15 amino acids. Germline lookup yields CDR1 KGHSH and CDR2 LQKENI. The CDR3 here is CASSPGQIAKNIQYF. The CDR3 DNA reads as TGTGCCAGCTCACCGGGACAAATAGCCAAAAACATTCAGTACTTC.

The chain links TRBV29-1 to TRBJ2-2, with 11 bases aligning to TRBD1. Germline V CDR1 and CDR2: SQVTM, ANQGSEA. The ends lost 6 bases at V and 7 bases at J; junction bases unmatched: 4. The CDR3 contains 13 residues. For the CDR3, the DNA is TGCAGCGTGGGACAGGGGGAGGGCGGGGAGCTGTTTTTT. Its translation: CSVGQGEGGELFF.

In this sample, this clone turned up a few times. J is TRBJ2-3 and V is TRBV4-1; the match to TRBD2 covers 10 bases. Germline V gene sequence: CDR1 MGHRA, CDR2 YSYEKL. This CDR3 is 18 amino acids long. V trimming: 1 base; J trimming: 6 bases; junction bases outside the gene matches: 13. Written as DNA, the CDR3 is TGCGCCAGCAGCCAAGGGGGAATAGCGGGGGGACGCTGGGATACGCAGTATTTT. This encodes CASSQGGIAGGRWDTQYF.

The gene calls are TRBV6-1 and TRBJ1-1; 9 bases fit TRBD1. The trim removed 5 bases at V and 1 base at J, leaving 2 bases unmatched. The CDR3 spans 14 residues. The germline gives CDR1 MNHNS, CDR2 SASEGT. The DNA for the CDR3 is TGTGCCAGCAGTAGACAGGGGGGGAACACTGAAGCTTTCTTT. It yields the protein CASSRQGGNTEAFF.

The chain has TRBV25-1 and TRBJ1-1, with D unresolved. From germline, CDR1 is MGHDK and CDR2 SYGVNS. The ends were cut back, 2 bases at V and 1 base at J, with 11 bases in the middle. The CDR3 runs to 15 residues. The CDR3 region has the DNA TGTGCCAGCAGTGAAATTAAGGCGGGGAACACTGAAGCTTTCTTT. Residues: CASSEIKAGNTEAFF.

The rearrangement uses TRBV19 and TRBJ1-3; 8 positions match TRBD1. Germline V CDR1 and CDR2: LNHDA, SQIVND (reference sequence). V lost 6 bases, J lost 7 bases, and 11 bases stayed unmatched. This CDR3 has 15 amino acids. The CDR3 DNA follows: TGTGCCAGTAGGAGGACAGGGCAAAGGCCGAACACCATATATTTT. Its translation is CASRRTGQRPNTIYF.

V and J are TRBV6-1 and TRBJ2-7, with D unresolved. The CDR3 covers 12 residues. V lost 5 bases and J 2 bases, leaving 7 bases between the germline ends. Germline assignment: CDR1 MNHNS and CDR2 SASEGT. CDR3 sequence (DNA): TGTGCCAGCAGTCCTCCGGCCTACGAGCAGTACTTC. Its translation is CASSPPAYEQYF.

The chain couples TRBV9 to TRBJ2-2; 10 bases line up with TRBD2. Per the germline V gene, CDR1 is SGDLS and CDR2 is YYNGEE. The CDR3 covers 16 residues. The trim removed 4 bases at V and 1 base at J, leaving 4 bases unmatched. CDR3 coding DNA: TGTGCCAGCAGCAGGACTAGCGGACTGAACACCGGGGAGCTGTTTTTT. Translated: CASSRTSGLNTGELFF.

To note about this clone: One end of the junction fails to match germline, which may point to a read error. V is TRBV5-1 and J is TRBJ1-2; a weak D match, TRBD1 (6 bases). Germline CDR1 is SGHRS and CDR2 is YFSETQ. There are 15 residues in the CDR3. The chain's CDR3 is CASSLVGGGVNGYPF. In DNA, the CDR3 is TGCGCCAGCAGCTTGGTGGGAGGGGGTGTGAATGGCTACCCCTTC. Complete variable domain (other parts from reference TRBV5-1 and TRBJ1-2): KAGVTQTPRYLIKTRGQQVTLSCSPISGHRSVSWYQQTPGQGLQFLFEYFSETQRNKGNFPGRFSGRQFSNSRSEMNVSTLELGDSALYLCASSLVGGGVNGYPFGSGTRLTVV.

This clone was detected only once. The rearrangement uses TRBV15 and TRBJ2-1; D might be TRBD1 (6 bases). Per the germline V gene, CDR1 is LNHNV and CDR2 is YYDKDF (reference sequence). V was clipped by 5 bases and J by 4 bases, with 12 bases between them. The CDR3 is made up of 14 amino acids. CDR3 sequence: CATSGRDMYNEQFF. The CDR3 coding sequence is TGTGCCACCAGCGGCCGGGACATGTACAATGAGCAGTTCTTC.

This chain joins TRBV4-2 and TRBJ2-3; 9 bases are a match to TRBD2. The CDR3 has 16 amino acids. V was clipped by 2 bases and J by 2 bases; unmatched bases: 5. CDR1 LGHNA and CDR2 YNFKEQ come from the germline V gene. The CDR3: CASSQLIAGDTDTQYF. For the CDR3, the DNA is TGTGCCAGCAGCCAACTTATAGCGGGGGACACAGATACGCAGTATTTT.

This rearrangement joins TRBV5-1 to TRBJ2-3; TRBD1 matches at 9 bases. V lost 3 bases and J lost 3; bases outside the gene matches: 5. Germline loops: CDR1 SGHRS, CDR2 YFSETQ. CDR3 length equals 15 residues. This CDR3 is CASSSRDRVTDTQYF. The CDR3 region has the DNA TGCGCCAGCAGCTCCCGGGACAGGGTAACAGATACGCAGTATTTT. Variable domain in full (rest from reference TRBV5-1 and TRBJ2-3): KAGVTQTPRYLIKTRGQQVTLSCSPISGHRSVSWYQQTPGQGLQFLFEYFSETQRNKGNFPGRFSGRQFSNSRSEMNVSTLELGDSALYLCASSSRDRVTDTQYFGPGTRLTVL.

The J gene is TRBJ2-4, the V gene TRBV7-2, with 14 bases lining up with TRBD2. There are 17 residues in the CDR3. From germline, CDR1 is SGHTA and CDR2 FQGNSA. The V and J ends lost 5 bases and 6 bases, in that order; junction bases with no gene match: 9. The CDR3 region is CASSPRLAGGLVNIQYF. CDR3 DNA sequence: TGTGCCAGCAGCCCAAGACTAGCGGGGGGGCTTGTAAACATTCAGTACTTC.

The gene calls are TRBV30 and TRBJ1-5; 7 nucleotides agree with TRBD1. The ends lost 3 bases at V and 4 bases at J; junction bases unmatched: 3. The germline gives CDR1 GTSNPN, CDR2 SVGIG (reference sequence). The CDR3 loop spans 13 amino acids. The CDR3 nucleotides are TGTGCCTGGAGCTCAGGGGGAAATCAGCCCCAGCATTTT. As protein: CAWSSGGNQPQHF.

The chain recombines TRBV4-3 with TRBJ2-2; 7 nucleotides match TRBD2. Per the germline V gene, CDR1 is LGHNA and CDR2 is YSLEER. Trimming cost V 0 bases and J 7 bases; bases outside gene matches: 5. The CDR3 totals 15 residues. CDR3 nucleotide sequence: TGCGCCAGCAGCCAAGATTGGTCGGGGGGCGGGGAGCTGTTTTTT. Translation gives CASSQDWSGGGELFF.